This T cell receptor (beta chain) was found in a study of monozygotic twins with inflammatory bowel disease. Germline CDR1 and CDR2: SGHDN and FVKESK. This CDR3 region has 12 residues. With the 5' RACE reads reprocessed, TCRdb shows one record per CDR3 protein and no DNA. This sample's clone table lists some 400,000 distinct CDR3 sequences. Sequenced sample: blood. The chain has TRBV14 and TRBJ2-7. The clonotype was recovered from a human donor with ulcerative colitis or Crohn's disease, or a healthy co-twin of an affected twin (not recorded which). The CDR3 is CASGSSFYEQYF. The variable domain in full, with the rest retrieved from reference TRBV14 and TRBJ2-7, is EAGVTQFPSHSVIEKGQTVTLRCDPISGHDNLYWYRRVMGKEIKFLLHFVKESKQDESGMPNNRFLAERTGGTYSTLKVQPAELEDSGVYFCASGSSFYEQYFGPGTRLTVT.